The 13 T cell receptor beta chains presented below share a single source sample, sequenced in a study of T-cell memory formation after mild COVID-19. TCRdb redid the calling of the 5' RACE reads with MiXCR, one entry per CDR3 protein. Among tens of thousands of distinct CDR3 sequences listed, approximately 8% were seen once. Sequenced input: PBMCs or a T cell subset sorted from them (not recorded which). The receptors come from a man younger than 35 who had mild COVID-19 (a few samples of this study predate the infection). Cell type and time point are not known.

The chain recombines TRBV18 with TRBJ1-2; D gene uncertain. Between the trimmed V and J ends, which lost 2 bases and 4 bases, there was a span of 11 bases. The CDR3 has 14 residues. Germline V gene lookup returns CDR1 KGHSH and CDR2 LQKENI. The CDR3 DNA reads as TGTGCCAGCTCACCATACAGCGAGAGCTATGGCTACACCTTC. This codes for CASSPYSESYGYTF.

This clonotype was recorded many times. The V gene is TRBV24-1, the J gene TRBJ2-1, with 8 bases lining up with TRBD2. The V gene's germline CDR1 is KGHDR and CDR2 SFDVKD. This CDR3 region has 16 residues. Germline trimming cut 4 bases from V and 7 bases from J; bases unmatched to any gene: 11. In DNA form, the CDR3 reads TGTGCCACCAGTGAGATGAAGAGCGGGGGATGGAATGAGCAGTTCTTC. Its translation: CATSEMKSGGWNEQFF.

This clonotype was detected a few times. The chain uses TRBV7-9 and TRBJ1-2; 9 bases match TRBD1. This CDR3 spans 14 amino acids. Germline V lookup: CDR1 SEHNR, CDR2 FQNEAQ (reference sequence). Trimming at V came to 1 base and at J to 6 bases, leaving 3 bases not matched to a gene. The CDR3 DNA sequence: TGTGCCAGCAGCTTAGACAGGGGGCTCGATGGCTACACCTTC. It is translated as CASSLDRGLDGYTF. The variable domain in full, with the rest retrieved from reference TRBV7-9 and TRBJ1-2, is DTGVSQNPRHKITKRGQNVTFRCDPISEHNRLYWYRQTLGQGPEFLTYFQNEAQLEKSRLLSDRFSAERPKGSFSTLEIQRTEQGDSAMYLCASSLDRGLDGYTFGSGTRLTVV.

Many counts were recorded for this clonotype. The chain employs TRBV29-1 and TRBJ2-5; 10 nucleotides line up with TRBD1. Germline values: CDR1 SQVTM, CDR2 ANQGSEA. The CDR3 has 14 amino acids. V trimming: 1 base; J trimming: 3 bases; junction bases outside the gene matches: 2. Here the CDR3 reads CSVEGTGGKETQYF. The DNA of the CDR3 is TGCAGCGTTGAAGGGACAGGGGGAAAAGAGACCCAGTACTTC.

This clonotype was observed a few times. The V and J genes are TRBV5-5 and TRBJ2-7; D possibly uses TRBD1 or TRBD2 (5 bases each). This CDR3 has 14 residues. V was shortened by 0 bases and J by 2 bases, with 9 bases between the two germline ends. Germline loops: CDR1 SGHKS, CDR2 YYEKEE (reference sequence). The CDR3 DNA is TGTGCCAGCAGCTTGGGGCCGGGACCCTACGAGCAGTACTTC. Its protein is CASSLGPGPYEQYF. The whole variable domain, remainder taken from reference TRBV5-5 and TRBJ2-7, is DAGVTQSPTHLIKTRGQQVTLRCSPISGHKSVSWYQQVLGQGPQFIFQYYEKEERGRGNFPDRFSARQFPNYSSELNVNALLLGDSALYLCASSLGPGPYEQYFGPGTRLTVT.

This clonotype was found many times. The chain combines TRBV5-6 with TRBJ2-1, with D uncertain. This CDR3 contains 11 residues. V was clipped by 0 bases and J by 9 bases, with 4 bases between them. The germline V gene has CDR1 SGHDT and CDR2 YYEEEE. Here the CDR3 reads CASSLDGEQFF. CDR3 sequence (DNA): TGTGCCAGCAGCTTGGACGGTGAGCAGTTCTTC.

The gene calls are TRBV3-1 and TRBJ1-1; 7 nucleotides match TRBD1. V lost 1 base, J lost 10 bases, and 3 bases stayed unmatched. This CDR3 has 12 residues. The germline CDR1 and CDR2 sequences are LGHDT and YNNKEL (reference sequence). CDR3 in amino acids: CASSQVQGRAFF. The CDR3 coding sequence is TGTGCCAGCAGCCAAGTACAGGGGAGAGCTTTCTTT.

The chain is built from TRBV20-1 and TRBJ1-2; no reliable D call. Per the germline V gene, CDR1 is DFQATT and CDR2 is SNEGSKA (reference sequence). The V gene lost 6 bases and the J gene lost 2 bases, with 13 bases spanning the gap. CDR3 length equals 13 residues. The CDR3 sequence is CSAPFGSNYGYTF. The CDR3 DNA reads TGCAGTGCCCCGTTCGGCTCGAACTATGGCTACACCTTC.

At least ten counts were recorded for this clonotype. The chain has TRBV3-1 and TRBJ1-3; D possibly corresponds to TRBD1 (6 bases). This CDR3 has 13 residues. V lost 4 bases to trimming and J lost 8 bases, with 12 bases between them. Germline lookup yields CDR1 LGHDT and CDR2 YNNKEL (reference sequence). DNA for the CDR3: TGTGCCAGCAGCCGGAACAGGGAAGACACCATATATTTT. Amino acids: CASSRNREDTIYF.

This clonotype was found a few times. The chain combines TRBV23-1 with TRBJ2-7; the D call may be TRBD1 or TRBD2 (5 bases each). Being an ORF, TRBV23-1 has a function that is uncertain. The CDR3 is 13 amino acids. V was pared by 2 bases and J by 5 bases, with 10 bases between. This CDR3 is CASSQQGPHEQYF. CDR3 DNA: TGCGCCAGCAGTCAACAGGGACCGCACGAGCAGTACTTC.

This clonotype has a handful of counts. The chain carries TRBV28 and TRBJ1-1, with D perhaps matching TRBD1 (5 bases). Trimming took off 5 bases at V and 11 bases at J, with 15 bases between the two ends. The CDR3 contains 12 residues. Germline values: CDR1 MDHEN, CDR2 SYDVKM. CDR3 sequence (DNA): TGTGCCAGCAGTAAGCTGGGGGTCCGGGCTTTCTTT. Translating it yields CASSKLGVRAFF.

This clonotype occurred a few times. The chain is built from TRBV5-6 and TRBJ2-3; 8 bases agree with TRBD2. The V and J ends lost 0 bases and 10 bases, in that order; junction bases with no gene match: 4. This CDR3 is built from 13 residues. Looked up from germline, CDR1 is SGHDT and CDR2 is YYEEEE. The CDR3 is CASSLVSGGAQYF. The CDR3 DNA reads TGTGCCAGCAGCTTGGTATCGGGGGGGGCGCAGTATTTT.

This clonotype has a handful of counts. The chain uses TRBV10-3 and TRBJ2-2, with 9 bases matching TRBD1. Germline V gene sequence: CDR1 ENHRY, CDR2 SYGVKD. Trimming at V came to 2 bases and at J to 1 base, leaving 5 bases not matched to a gene. The CDR3 is 17 residues long. The chain's CDR3 is CAISERGDRVNTGELFF. The CDR3, as DNA: TGTGCCATCAGTGAGCGCGGGGACAGGGTGAACACCGGGGAGCTGTTTTTT.